The table lists the clone carrying this TCR beta chain with a count of one. TCRdb's table, derived via immunoSEQ multiplex PCR, lists solely in-frame clones and lacks some. The table shows roughly 1 million clones, with more than 75% occurring only once. The junction had 10 bases not matched to a gene; V was cut back by 4 bases and J by 3 bases. CDR1 SGHRS and CDR2 YFSETQ come from the germline V gene. This CDR3 has 15 residues. The data were taken from a study of shared clonotypes between healthy human individuals. This receptor was obtained from a man aged 18 to 30 in good health. Some clones in this sample may be carry-over from other donors' samples. The rearrangement uses TRBV5-1 and TRBJ2-7; TRBD1 agrees at 7 bases. Sequencing used memory CD4+ T cells from PBMCs. Subset of the sample: CD45RA-negative fraction. The CDR3 here is CASSLSGTELYEQYF. CDR3 DNA sequence: TGCGCCAGCAGCCTCTCAGGGACAGAGCTCTACGAGCAGTACTTC.